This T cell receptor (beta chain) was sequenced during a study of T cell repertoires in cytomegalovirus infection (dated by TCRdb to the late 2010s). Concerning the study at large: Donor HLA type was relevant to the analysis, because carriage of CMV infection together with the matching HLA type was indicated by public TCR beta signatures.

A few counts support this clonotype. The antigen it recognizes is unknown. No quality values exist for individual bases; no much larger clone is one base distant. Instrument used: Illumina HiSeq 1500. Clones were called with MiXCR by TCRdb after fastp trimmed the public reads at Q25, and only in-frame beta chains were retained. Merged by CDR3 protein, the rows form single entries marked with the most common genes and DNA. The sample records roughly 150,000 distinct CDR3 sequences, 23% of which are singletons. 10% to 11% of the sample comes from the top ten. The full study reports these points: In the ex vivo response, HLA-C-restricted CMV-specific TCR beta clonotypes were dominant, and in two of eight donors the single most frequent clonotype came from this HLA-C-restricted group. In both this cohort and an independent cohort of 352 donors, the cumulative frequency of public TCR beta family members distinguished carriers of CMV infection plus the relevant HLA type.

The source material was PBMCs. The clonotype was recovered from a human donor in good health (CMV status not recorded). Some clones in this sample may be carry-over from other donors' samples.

The CDR3 amino acid sequence is: CASSSGGSNQPQHF. The nucleotides are TGTGCCAGCAGCTCTGGGGGTAGTAATCAGCCCCAGCATTTT. Rearrangement joined TRBV7-9 to TRBJ1-5, with a tentative D gene TRBD1 over 5 matching bases. In the germline V gene (reference sequence), CDR1 corresponds to SEHNR and CDR2 to FQNEAQ. V is clipped by 4 bases and J by 4 bases, and the sequence between their germline boundaries is 11 bases long. The CDR3 measures 14 amino acids from cysteine to phenylalanine. The read is trimmed to its CDR3 DNA, 42 bases read in frame from base 1.